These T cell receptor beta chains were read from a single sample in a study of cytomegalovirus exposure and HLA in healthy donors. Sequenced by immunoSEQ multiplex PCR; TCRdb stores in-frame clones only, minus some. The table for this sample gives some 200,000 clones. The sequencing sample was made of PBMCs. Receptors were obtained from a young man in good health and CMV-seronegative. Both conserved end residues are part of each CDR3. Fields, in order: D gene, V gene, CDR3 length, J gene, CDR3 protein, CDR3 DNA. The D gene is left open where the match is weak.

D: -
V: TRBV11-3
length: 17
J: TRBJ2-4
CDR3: CASSLGLRLLVKNIQYF
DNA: TGTGCCAGCAGCTTAGGACTCAGACTTCTGGTCAAAAACATTCAGTACTTC

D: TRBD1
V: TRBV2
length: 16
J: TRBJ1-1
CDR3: CASRIPGQGGGTEAFF
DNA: TGTGCCAGCAGGATTCCGGGACAGGGGGGAGGTACTGAAGCTTTCTTT

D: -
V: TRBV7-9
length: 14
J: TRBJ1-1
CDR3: CASSLVRGNTEAFF
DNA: TGTGCCAGCAGCTTAGTCCGGGGGAACACTGAAGCTTTCTTT

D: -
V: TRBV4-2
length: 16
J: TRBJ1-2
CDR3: CASSQVGQLPLGGYTF
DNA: TGTGCCAGCAGCCAAGTAGGACAGTTGCCTTTGGGAGGCTACACCTTC

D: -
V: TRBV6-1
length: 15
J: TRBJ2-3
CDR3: CASSEVAGSTDTQYF
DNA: TGTGCCAGCAGTGAGGTGGCAGGCAGCACAGATACGCAGTATTTT

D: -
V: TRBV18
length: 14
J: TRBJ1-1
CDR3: CASSPSGENTEAFF
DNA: TGTGCCAGCTCACCCTCCGGGGAGAACACTGAAGCCTTCTTT

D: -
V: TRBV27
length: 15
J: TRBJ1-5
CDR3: CASSLTQDFGQPQHF
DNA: TGTGCCAGCAGTTTAACCCAGGACTTTGGGCAGCCCCAGCATTTT

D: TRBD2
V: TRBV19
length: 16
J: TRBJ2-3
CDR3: CASRPGLAGGADTQYF
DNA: TGTGCCAGTAGACCGGGACTAGCGGGGGGCGCAGATACGCAGTATTTT

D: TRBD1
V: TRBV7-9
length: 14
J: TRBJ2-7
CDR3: CASSFDRGYHEQYF
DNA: TGTGCCAGCAGCTTTGACAGGGGCTACCACGAGCAGTACTTC

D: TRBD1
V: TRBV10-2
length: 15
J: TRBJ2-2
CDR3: CASVMTGSGTGELFF
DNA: TGCGCCAGCGTCATGACAGGGTCGGGCACCGGGGAGCTGTTTTTT

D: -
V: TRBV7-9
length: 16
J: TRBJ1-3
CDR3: CASSYHRNLRGNTIYF
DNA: TGTGCCAGCAGCTACCACAGGAACTTAAGGGGAAACACCATATATTTT

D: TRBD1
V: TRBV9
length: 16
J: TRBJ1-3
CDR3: CASSGRDRYSGNTIYF
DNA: TGTGCCAGCAGCGGCCGGGACAGGTACTCTGGAAACACCATATATTTT

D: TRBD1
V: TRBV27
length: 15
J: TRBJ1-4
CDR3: CASSLQGAANEKLFF
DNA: TGTGCCAGCAGTCTCCAGGGGGCGGCTAATGAAAAACTGTTTTTT

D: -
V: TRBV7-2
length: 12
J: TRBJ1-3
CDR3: CASSFMGNTIYF
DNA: TGTGCCAGCAGCTTTATGGGAAACACCATATATTTT

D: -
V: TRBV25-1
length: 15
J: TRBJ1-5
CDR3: CASSVDRDSNQPQHF
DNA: TGTGCCAGCAGTGTCGACCGGGACTCCAATCAGCCCCAGCATTTT

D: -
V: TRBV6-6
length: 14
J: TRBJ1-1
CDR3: CASSHDGTNTEAFF
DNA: TGTGCCAGCAGTCACGACGGGACAAACACTGAAGCTTTCTTT

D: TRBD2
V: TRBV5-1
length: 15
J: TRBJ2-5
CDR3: CASSAGLAGGETQYF
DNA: TGCGCCAGCAGCGCCGGACTAGCGGGAGGGGAGACCCAGTACTTC

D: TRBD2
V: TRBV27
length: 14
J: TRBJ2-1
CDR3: CATGTSGFYNEQFF
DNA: TGTGCCACCGGGACTAGCGGATTTTACAATGAGCAGTTCTTC